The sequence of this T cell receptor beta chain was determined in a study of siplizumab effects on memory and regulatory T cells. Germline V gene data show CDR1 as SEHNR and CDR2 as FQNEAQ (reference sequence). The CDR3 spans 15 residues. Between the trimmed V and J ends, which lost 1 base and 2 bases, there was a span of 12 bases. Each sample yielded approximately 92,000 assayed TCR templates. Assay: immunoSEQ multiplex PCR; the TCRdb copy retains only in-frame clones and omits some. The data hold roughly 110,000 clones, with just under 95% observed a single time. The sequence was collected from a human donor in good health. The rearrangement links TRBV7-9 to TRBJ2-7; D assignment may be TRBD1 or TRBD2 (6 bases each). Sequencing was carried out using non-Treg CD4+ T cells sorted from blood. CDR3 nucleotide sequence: TGTGCCAGCAGCTTAGAGGGGGGCCCGACCTACGAGCAGTACTTC. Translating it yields CASSLEGGPTYEQYF.